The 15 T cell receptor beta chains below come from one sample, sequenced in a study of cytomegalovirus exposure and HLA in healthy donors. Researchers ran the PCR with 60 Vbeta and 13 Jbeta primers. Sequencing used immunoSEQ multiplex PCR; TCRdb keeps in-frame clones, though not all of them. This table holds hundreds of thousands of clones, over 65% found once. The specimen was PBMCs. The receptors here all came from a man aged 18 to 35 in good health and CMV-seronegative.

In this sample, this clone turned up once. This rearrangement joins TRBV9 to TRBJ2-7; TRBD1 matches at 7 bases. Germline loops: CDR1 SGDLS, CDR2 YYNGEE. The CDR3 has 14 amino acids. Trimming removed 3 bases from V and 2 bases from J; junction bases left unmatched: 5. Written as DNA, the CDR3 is TGTGCCAGCAGCGCCTACGGACAGGCCTACGAGCAGTACTTC. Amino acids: CASSAYGQAYEQYF. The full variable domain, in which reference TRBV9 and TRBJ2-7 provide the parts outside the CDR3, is DSGVTQTPKHLITATGQRVTLRCSPRSGDLSVYWYQQSLDQGLQFLIQYYNGEERAKGNILERFSAQQFPDLHSELNLSSLELGDSALYFCASSAYGQAYEQYFGPGTRLTVT.

DNA for the CDR3: TGTGCCACCGAGGGTCAGGGGAGGGGAACTGAAGCTTTCTTT. Translating it yields CATEGQGRGTEAFF. V gene TRBV10-3 combines with J gene TRBJ1-1, with D possibly TRBD1 on 6 matching bases. CDR1 is ENHRY and CDR2 is SYGVKD in the germline V gene. V gave up 10 bases and J gave up 5 bases, with 20 bases separating them. This CDR3 is built from 14 residues.

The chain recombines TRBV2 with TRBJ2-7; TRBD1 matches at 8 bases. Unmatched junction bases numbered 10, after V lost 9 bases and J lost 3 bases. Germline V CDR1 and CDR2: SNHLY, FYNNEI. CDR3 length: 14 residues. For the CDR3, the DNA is TGTGCCAGTCTCTGGGGGACAGGAAACTACGAGCAGTACTTC. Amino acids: CASLWGTGNYEQYF.

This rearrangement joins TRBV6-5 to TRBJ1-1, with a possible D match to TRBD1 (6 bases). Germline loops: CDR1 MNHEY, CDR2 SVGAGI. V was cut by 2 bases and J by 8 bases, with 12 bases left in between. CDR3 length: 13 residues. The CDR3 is CASSYPGHLEAFF. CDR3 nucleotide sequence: TGTGCCAGCAGTTACCCGGGACATTTGGAAGCTTTCTTT.

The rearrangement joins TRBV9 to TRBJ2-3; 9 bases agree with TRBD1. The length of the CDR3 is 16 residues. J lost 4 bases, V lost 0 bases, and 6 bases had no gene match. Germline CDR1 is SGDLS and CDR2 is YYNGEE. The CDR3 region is CASSVAGTGSSDTQYF. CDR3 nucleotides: TGTGCCAGCAGCGTAGCCGGGACAGGGTCGTCAGATACGCAGTATTTT.

In nucleotides, the CDR3 is TGTGCCAGCAGCTTAGAGGGGGCGGGGATGAAAAAACTGTTTTTT. As protein: CASSLEGAGMKKLFF. The J gene is TRBJ1-4, the V gene TRBV7-9, with TRBD1 matching over 7 bases. CDR1 SEHNR and CDR2 FQNEAQ come from the germline V gene (reference sequence). The CDR3 runs 15 residues. The V segment lost 1 base and the J segment 9 bases; nucleotides outside the gene matches: 8.

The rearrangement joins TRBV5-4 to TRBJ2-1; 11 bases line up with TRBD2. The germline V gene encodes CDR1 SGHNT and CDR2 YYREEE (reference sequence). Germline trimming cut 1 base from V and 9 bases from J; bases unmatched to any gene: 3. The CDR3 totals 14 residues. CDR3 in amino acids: CASSLTSGSGEQFF. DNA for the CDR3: TGTGCCAGCAGCTTGACTAGCGGGAGCGGTGAGCAGTTCTTC.

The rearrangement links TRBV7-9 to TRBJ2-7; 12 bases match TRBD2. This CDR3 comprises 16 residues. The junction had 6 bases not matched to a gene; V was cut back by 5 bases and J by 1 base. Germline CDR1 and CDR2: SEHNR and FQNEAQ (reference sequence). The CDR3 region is CASSRNGLAGSYEQYF. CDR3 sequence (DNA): TGTGCCAGCAGCCGGAACGGACTAGCGGGATCCTACGAGCAGTACTTC.

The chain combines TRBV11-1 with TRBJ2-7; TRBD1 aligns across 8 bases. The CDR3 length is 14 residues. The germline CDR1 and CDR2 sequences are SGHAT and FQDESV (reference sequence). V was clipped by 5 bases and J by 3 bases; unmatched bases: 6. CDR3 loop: CASSATGTGYEQYF. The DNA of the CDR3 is TGTGCCAGCAGCGCGACCGGGACAGGCTACGAGCAGTACTTC.

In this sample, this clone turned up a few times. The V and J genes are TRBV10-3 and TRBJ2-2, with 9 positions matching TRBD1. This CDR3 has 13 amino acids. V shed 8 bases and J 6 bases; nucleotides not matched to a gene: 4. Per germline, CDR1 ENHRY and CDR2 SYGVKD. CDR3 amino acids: CAILRQGAGELFF. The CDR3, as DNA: TGTGCCATCTTGAGACAGGGGGCCGGGGAGCTGTTTTTT.

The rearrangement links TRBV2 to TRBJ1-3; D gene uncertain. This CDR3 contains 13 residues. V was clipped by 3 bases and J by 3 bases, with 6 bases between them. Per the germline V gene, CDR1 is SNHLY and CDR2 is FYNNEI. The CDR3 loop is CASSDRGGNTIYF. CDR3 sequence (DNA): TGTGCCAGCAGTGACCGCGGTGGAAACACCATATATTTT.

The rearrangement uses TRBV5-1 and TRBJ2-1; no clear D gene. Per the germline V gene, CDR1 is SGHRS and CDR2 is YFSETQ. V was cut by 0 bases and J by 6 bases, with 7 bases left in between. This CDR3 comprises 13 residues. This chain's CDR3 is CASSLGWANEQFF. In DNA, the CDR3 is TGCGCCAGCAGCTTGGGCTGGGCCAATGAGCAGTTCTTC.

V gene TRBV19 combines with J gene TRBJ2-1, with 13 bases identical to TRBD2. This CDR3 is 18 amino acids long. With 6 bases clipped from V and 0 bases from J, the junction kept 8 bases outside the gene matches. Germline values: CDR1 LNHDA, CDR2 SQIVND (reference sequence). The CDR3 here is CASRTTSGRVNSYNEQFF. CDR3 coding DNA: TGTGCCAGTAGAACCACTAGCGGGAGGGTTAACTCCTACAATGAGCAGTTCTTC.

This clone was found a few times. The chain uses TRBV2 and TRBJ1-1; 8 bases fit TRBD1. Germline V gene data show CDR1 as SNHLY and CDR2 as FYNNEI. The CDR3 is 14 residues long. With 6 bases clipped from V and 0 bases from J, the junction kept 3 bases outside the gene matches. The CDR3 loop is CASRNRGLNTEAFF. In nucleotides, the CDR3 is TGTGCCAGCAGAAACAGGGGGTTGAACACTGAAGCTTTCTTT.

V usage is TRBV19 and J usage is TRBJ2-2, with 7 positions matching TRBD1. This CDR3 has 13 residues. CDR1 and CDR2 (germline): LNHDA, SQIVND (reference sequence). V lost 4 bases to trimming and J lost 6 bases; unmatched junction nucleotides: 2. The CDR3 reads CASSTTGAGELFF. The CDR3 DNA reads TGTGCCAGTAGTACAACAGGGGCCGGGGAGCTGTTTTTT.